This TCR beta chain was identified during a study of vaccination and CD4 T cells after COVID-19. Study details: The authors gave control cultures a CEFX pool, an HIV-1 Nef pool, or no peptide.

V was pared by 2 bases and J by 6 bases, with 15 bases of the junction left unmatched. This CDR3 region has 18 residues. Germline CDR1 and CDR2: SGHVS and FNYEAQ. Specified treatment: 10-day PBMC culture with coronavirus spike peptide pools or control peptides (ViraFEST assay). Unexposed donor CD4+ T cells predated the COVID-19 pandemic, collected 2011-2018. ViraFEST used peptide pools to expand antigen-specific T cells, then sequenced TCRs. The study, taken as a whole, reports: There was no significant change from approximately 21 to 38 median reactive clonotypes.

This clonotype has more than one count but fewer than ten. Its antigen is not known. Sequencing of the DNA from cultured CD4+ T cells was carried out with the Oncomine TCR Beta short-read assay. TCRdb processed the PCR reads anew with MiXCR; each CDR3 protein has one entry. The sample contains about 7,600 distinct CDR3 sequences, 50% of which appear only once. The gene calls are TRBV7-6 and TRBJ2-2; 7 nucleotides align to TRBD2. The sequence derives from a human donor in good health. Sequencing was done on a sample of CD4+ T cells from blood, cultured in vitro. The CDR3 sequence is CASSLNRLASSFAGELFF. The DNA of the CDR3 is TGTGCCAGCAGCTTAAATCGACTAGCTTCTTCCTTCGCCGGGGAGCTGTTTTTT.